Listed below are T cell receptor beta chains from one sample, sequenced in a study of shared clonotypes between healthy human individuals. Method: immunoSEQ multiplex PCR; TCRdb's copy keeps in-frame clones and lacks some. This table holds more than 1,200,000 clones, just under 99% found once. Sample: naive CD4+ T cells sorted from blood. The receptors derive from a young man in good health. Both conserved end residues are part of each CDR3. The D gene is left open where the match is weak.

v_gene: TRBV19
j_gene: TRBJ1-4
d_gene: TRBD1
CDR3aa: CASQFRDRFEKLFF
CDR3nt: TGTGCCAGCCAGTTCCGGGACAGGTTTGAAAAACTGTTTTTT

v_gene: TRBV9
j_gene: TRBJ2-6
d_gene: NA
CDR3aa: CASSVLGSGANVLTF
CDR3nt: TGTGCCAGCAGCGTATTGGGGTCTGGGGCCAACGTCCTGACTTTC

v_gene: TRBV11-1
j_gene: TRBJ1-4
d_gene: NA
CDR3aa: CASSRSGTEHEKLFF
CDR3nt: TGTGCCAGCAGCCGTTCCGGGACGGAACATGAAAAACTGTTTTTT

v_gene: TRBV27
j_gene: TRBJ2-1
d_gene: NA
CDR3aa: CASSTQTYNEQFF
CDR3nt: TGTGCCAGCAGTACACAAACCTACAATGAGCAGTTCTTC

v_gene: TRBV10-2
j_gene: TRBJ1-5
d_gene: TRBD1
CDR3aa: CASQDRANQPQHF
CDR3nt: TGCGCCAGCCAGGACAGGGCTAATCAGCCCCAGCATTTT

v_gene: TRBV9
j_gene: TRBJ2-7
d_gene: NA
CDR3aa: CASSVGGTLVRHDYEQYF
CDR3nt: TGTGCCAGCAGCGTAGGAGGGACATTGGTCAGGCATGACTACGAGCAGTACTTC

v_gene: TRBV9
j_gene: TRBJ2-1
d_gene: NA
CDR3aa: CASSVAGGAGSNEQFF
CDR3nt: TGTGCCAGCAGCGTAGCTGGGGGGGCAGGTAGCAATGAGCAGTTCTTC

v_gene: TRBV25-1
j_gene: TRBJ1-5
d_gene: NA
CDR3aa: CASRAAGSNQPQHF
CDR3nt: TGTGCCAGCAGGGCTGCAGGGAGCAATCAGCCCCAGCATTTT

v_gene: TRBV6-5
j_gene: TRBJ2-1
d_gene: NA
CDR3aa: CASSRKLLTYNEQFF
CDR3nt: TGTGCCAGCAGTAGGAAGCTCTTAACCTACAATGAGCAGTTCTTC

v_gene: TRBV6-1
j_gene: TRBJ2-1
d_gene: TRBD2
CDR3aa: CASHPLTSGSGEQFF
CDR3nt: TGTGCCAGCCATCCCTTGACTAGCGGGAGCGGTGAGCAGTTCTTC